This T cell receptor beta chain was recovered during a study of cytomegalovirus exposure and HLA in healthy donors. PCR employed 60 Vbeta and 13 Jbeta primers. The assay was immunoSEQ multiplex PCR, and TCRdb's table has in-frame clones only and misses some. The sample yields around 160,000 clones, 70% to 90% seen once. This clone was detected only a few times. This CDR3 contains 16 residues. With 1 base clipped from V and 2 bases from J, the junction kept 6 bases outside the gene matches. CDR1 and CDR2 from the germline V gene are LGHNA and YSLEER. The TCR was taken from a man aged 18 to 30 in good health and CMV-seropositive. Sequencing was done on a sample of PBMCs. The J gene is TRBJ2-7, the V gene TRBV4-3; 9 positions agree with TRBD1. CDR3 loop: CASSQVSGQGPYEQYF. Written as DNA, the CDR3 is TGCGCCAGCAGCCAAGTGTCCGGACAGGGGCCCTACGAGCAGTACTTC.